Listed here are 26 T cell receptor beta chains from one sample, sequenced in a study of shared clonotypes between healthy human individuals (dated by TCRdb to 2018 to 2020). The library was obtained by the immunoSEQ multiplex PCR assay. TCRdb carries this immuneACCESS record with in-frame sequences only. Its versions omit some clonotypes, under half of them owing to an unresolved V gene in the studies checked, with the rest unexplained. The sample data list approximately 100,000 clones, and around 71% of these were observed just once. The ten largest clones take up around 24% of the sample. What was sequenced was memory CD8+ T cells sorted from blood. This specimen's cell subset or site label, per the study, means: CD45RO+ cells pooled with CCR7-negative TemRA cells. These receptors came from a young woman in good health.

V is TRBV6-4 and J is TRBJ2-2, with D hard to call. V was pared by 9 bases and J by 6 bases, with 14 bases between. The CDR3 runs to 13 residues. Germline V CDR1 and CDR2: MRHNA, SNTAGT. The DNA for the CDR3 is TGTGCCAGTAAAGAAGGGCCCGCCGGGGAGCTGTTTTTT. Protein sequence: CASKEGPAGELFF.

As concerns this clone: Mismatch with germline at one junction end may stem from a read error. This chain connects TRBV13 to TRBJ2-3, with D possibly being TRBD1 (5 bases). This CDR3 is 12 amino acids long. Germline CDR1 and CDR2: PRHDT and FYEKMQ (reference sequence). The CDR3 loop is CASTLRGDTQYF. The CDR3 DNA follows: TGTGCCAGCACCTTAAGGGGAGATACGCAGTATTTT.

This chain connects TRBV19 to TRBJ2-1, with a weak D call TRBD2 (6 bases). This CDR3 is built from 18 residues. CDR1 and CDR2 from the germline V gene are LNHDA and SQIVND (reference sequence). Trimming removed 1 base from V and 0 bases from J, with 16 bases in between. In DNA form, the CDR3 reads TGTGCCAGTAGTATAGGGCCCCCGATAGCGGACTCCTACAATGAGCAGTTCTTC. This gives the protein CASSIGPPIADSYNEQFF.

The gene calls are TRBV18 and TRBJ2-7; D may be TRBD2 (6 bases). CDR1 is KGHSH, CDR2 LQKENI, per germline. The CDR3 covers 14 residues. Trimming took 2 bases from V and 1 from J, leaving 9 bases between them. The CDR3 is CASSPVGRSYEQYF. Written as DNA, the CDR3 is TGTGCCAGCTCACCAGTGGGGAGGTCCTACGAGCAGTACTTC. The full variable domain, with the rest looked up from reference TRBV18 and TRBJ2-7, is NAGVMQNPRHLVRRRGQEARLRCSPMKGHSHVYWYRQLPEEGLKFMVYLQKENIIDESGMPKERFSAEFPKEGPSILRIQQVVRGDSAAYFCASSPVGRSYEQYFGPGTRLTVT.

The chain joins TRBV28 to TRBJ2-3, with D hard to call. Trimming stripped 3 bases from V and 2 bases from J, with 12 bases between. Germline CDR1 MDHEN, CDR2 SYDVKM. This CDR3 is built from 15 residues. CDR3 residues: CASSFGVQDTDTQYF. Here the CDR3 DNA reads TGTGCCAGCAGTTTCGGAGTCCAGGACACAGATACGCAGTATTTT. The variable domain in full, with the rest retrieved from reference TRBV28 and TRBJ2-3, is DVKVTQSSRYLVKRTGEKVFLECVQDMDHENMFWYRQDPGLGLRLIYFSYDVKMKEKGDIPEGYSVSREKKERFSLILESASTNQTSMYLCASSFGVQDTDTQYFGPGTRLTVL.

The chain is built from TRBV6-4 and TRBJ2-1; 10 nucleotides agree with TRBD2. Trimming took 7 bases from V and 6 from J; bases not matched to a gene: 9. This CDR3 has 15 amino acids. Germline V gives CDR1 MRHNA, CDR2 SNTAGT. The CDR3 DNA follows: TGTGCCAGCATTCTTACTAGCGGGATTTCCAATGAGCAGTTCTTC. This encodes CASILTSGISNEQFF.

The chain joins TRBV9 to TRBJ1-3, with 7 bases fitting TRBD1. V was pared by 0 bases and J by 2 bases, with 2 bases of the junction left unmatched. This CDR3 is built from 15 residues. Germline loops: CDR1 SGDLS, CDR2 YYNGEE. The CDR3 DNA sequence: TGTGCCAGCAGCGTAGACGGACAGGCTGGAAACACCATATATTTT. Its protein product is CASSVDGQAGNTIYF.

The rearrangement uses TRBV30 and TRBJ1-2, with 9 bases that match TRBD1. In germline, CDR1 is GTSNPN, CDR2 SVGIG (reference sequence). The V gene end was trimmed by 0 bases and the J gene end by 4 bases; junction bases not matched to a gene: 9. The CDR3 loop spans 16 amino acids. CDR3: CAWSVHGTGHPYGYTF. The CDR3 DNA reads TGTGCCTGGAGTGTTCACGGGACAGGGCACCCCTATGGCTACACCTTC.

The chain is built from TRBV25-1 and TRBJ2-1; D gene unclear. The germline V gene encodes CDR1 MGHDK and CDR2 SYGVNS. Deletions cut 3 bases from V and 1 base from J, with 13 bases between. CDR3 size: 16 residues. CDR3 residues: CASSDVEARSYNEQFF. CDR3 in DNA: TGTGCCAGCAGTGATGTCGAGGCACGGTCCTACAATGAGCAGTTCTTC.

The chain carries TRBV2 and TRBJ1-5; tentatively, D is TRBD1 (6 bases). Germline CDR1 and CDR2: SNHLY and FYNNEI. This CDR3 has 18 amino acids. V gave up 5 bases and J gave up 3 bases, with 23 bases separating them. The CDR3 region has the DNA TGTGCCAGCAGTAACACAGGGTATGGCCGACCTTACAATCAGCCCCAGCATTTT. This codes for CASSNTGYGRPYNQPQHF.

The gene calls are TRBV2 and TRBJ1-3; D possibly corresponds to TRBD1 (5 bases). The CDR3 loop spans 14 amino acids. The V gene lost 5 bases and the J gene lost 4 bases, with 12 bases spanning the gap. Looked up from germline, CDR1 is SNHLY and CDR2 is FYNNEI. CDR3 sequence reads: CASSSPGQGNTIYF. The CDR3, as DNA: TGTGCCAGCAGTTCCCCGGGGCAGGGAAACACCATATATTTT.

This sequence joins TRBV5-4 and TRBJ2-7, with 8 positions matching TRBD2. With V trimmed by 7 bases and J by 5 bases, 20 bases remained unmatched. CDR3 length equals 17 residues. The germline V gene has CDR1 SGHNT and CDR2 YYREEE (reference sequence). CDR3 nucleotides: TGTGCCAGCCAGTCTCGGCTAACAGCGGGAGACAAGAACGAGCAGTACTTC. Protein sequence: CASQSRLTAGDKNEQYF.

The V and J genes are TRBV9 and TRBJ2-4, with D unresolved. CDR3 length: 13 amino acids. Trimming removed 0 bases at V and 12 bases at J, with 13 bases between. CDR1 and CDR2 from the germline V gene are SGDLS and YYNGEE. CDR3: CASSVEVAGHQYF. In nucleotides, the CDR3 is TGTGCCAGCAGCGTAGAGGTCGCCGGGCATCAGTACTTC.

In DNA form, the CDR3 reads TGTGCCAGTAGTCCCCCGACAGGGGGCTCTGGAAACACCATATATTTT. Translating gives CASSPPTGGSGNTIYF. The rearrangement links TRBV19 to TRBJ1-3; 9 bases map to TRBD1. Germline V gene sequence: CDR1 LNHDA, CDR2 SQIVND (reference sequence). The CDR3 covers 16 residues. V lost 5 bases to trimming and J lost 0 bases; unmatched junction nucleotides: 5.

This clone appeared a few times. The chain couples TRBV27 to TRBJ1-5, with D possibly TRBD1 on 5 matching bases. The ends were cut back, 6 bases at V and 6 bases at J, with 36 bases in the middle. Per the germline V gene, CDR1 is MNHEY and CDR2 is SMNVEV (reference sequence). CDR3 length equals 21 residues. CDR3 protein: CASRPLTEKITVGGRSQPQHF. The CDR3 nucleotides read TGTGCCAGCAGGCCGCTGACAGAAAAGATCACGGTGGGAGGTCGGAGTCAGCCCCAGCATTTT.

The sample holds a few counts of this clone. The V and J genes are TRBV25-1 and TRBJ2-3; D not certain. The germline gives CDR1 MGHDK, CDR2 SYGVNS. V dropped 2 bases and J dropped 8 bases, with 14 bases sitting between them. The CDR3 is 14 amino acids. CDR3 in DNA: TGTGCCAGCAGTGAACCATTCGAGGCCTCTACGCAGTATTTT. This encodes CASSEPFEASTQYF.

This clone was found a few times. V is TRBV2 and J is TRBJ1-2, with D tentatively TRBD1 (6 bases). The V gene's germline CDR1 is SNHLY and CDR2 FYNNEI. V dropped 6 bases and J dropped 5 bases, with 10 bases sitting between them. This CDR3 has 12 residues. The CDR3 DNA reads TGTGCCAGCAGAGACAGGAGATATGGCTACACCTTC. Its translation is CASRDRRYGYTF.

V gene TRBV2 combines with J gene TRBJ2-3; D may be TRBD1 or TRBD2 (5 bases each). V gave up 7 bases and J gave up 2 bases, with 16 bases separating them. Germline loops: CDR1 SNHLY, CDR2 FYNNEI. The CDR3 consists of 15 residues. The CDR3 nucleotides are TGTGCCAGCAAAGGCAGGGTGAGGGCCACAGATACGCAGTATTTT. As protein: CASKGRVRATDTQYF. Drawing the rest from reference TRBV2 and TRBJ2-3, the complete variable domain is EPEVTQTPSHQVTQMGQEVILRCVPISNHLYFYWYRQILGQKVEFLVSFYNNEISEKSEIFDDQFSVERPDGSNFTLKIRSTKLEDSAMYFCASKGRVRATDTQYFGPGTRLTVL.

Only a few counts were recorded for this clone. V is TRBV9 and J is TRBJ2-1, with D maybe TRBD2 (7 bases). There are 14 residues in the CDR3. V lost 4 bases, J lost 9 bases, and 17 bases lay in between. Germline V CDR1 and CDR2: SGDLS, YYNGEE. CDR3 sequence: CASSPRGGGIEQFF. CDR3 DNA sequence: TGTGCCAGCAGCCCCCGAGGGGGGGGGATTGAGCAGTTCTTC.

V is TRBV7-8 and J is TRBJ1-5; D remains unclear. Germline V lookup: CDR1 SGHVS, CDR2 FQNEAQ. CDR3 size: 15 residues. V was trimmed by 4 bases and J by 0 bases, leaving 10 bases between them. CDR3 DNA: TGTGCCAGCAGCTCAGCCCAGTATAGCAATCAGCCCCAGCATTTT. It specifies CASSSAQYSNQPQHF.

The chain is built from TRBV10-3 and TRBJ2-5; maybe TRBD1 (7 bases). The J call is in doubt because the DNA end fits TRBJ2-7 better. Germline CDR1 reads ENHRY; CDR2 reads SYGVKD. This CDR3 is built from 15 residues. The CDR3 spells CAIGGGPGGSYEQYF. CDR3 coding DNA: TGTGCCATCGGAGGGGGCCCCGGAGGCTCCTACGAGCAGTACTTC.

This clone was found a few times. The J gene is TRBJ2-1, the V gene TRBV11-2; TRBD2 matches 9 bases. Germline V gene lookup returns CDR1 SGHAT and CDR2 FQNNGV. This CDR3 is 16 amino acids long. Trimming removed 4 bases from V and 0 bases from J; junction bases left unmatched: 4. The CDR3 sequence: CASSSHSGSSYNEQFF. CDR3 bases: TGTGCCAGCAGCTCCCATAGCGGGAGCTCCTACAATGAGCAGTTCTTC.

The V gene is TRBV12-5, the J gene TRBJ2-7; 8 nucleotides agree with TRBD1. V dropped 1 base and J dropped 4; count of bases not matched to a gene: 15. Germline V CDR1 and CDR2: LGHNT, FRNRAP. The CDR3 is 18 amino acids. CDR3 nucleotides: TGTGCTAGTGGTTTGGACTTGGTGGCAGGGGGCCCCCAGTACGAGCAGTACTTC. It specifies CASGLDLVAGGPQYEQYF.

On this clone: Additional DNA sequences in this sample encode the identical CDR3. The rearrangement uses TRBV5-4 and TRBJ2-1; D unclear. Trimming took off 5 bases at V and 8 bases at J, with 8 bases between the two ends. The germline CDR1 and CDR2 sequences are SGHNT and YYREEE (reference sequence). The CDR3 is 11 amino acids. The CDR3 loop reads CASSWSHEQFF. The CDR3 DNA follows: TGTGCCAGCAGTTGGAGCCATGAGCAGTTCTTC.

The chain has TRBV27 and TRBJ2-1, with D perhaps matching TRBD2 (5 bases). The ends were cut back, 5 bases at V and 0 bases at J, with 11 bases in the middle. Looked up from germline, CDR1 is MNHEY and CDR2 is SMNVEV (reference sequence). The CDR3 is 15 residues long. The CDR3 loop reads CASSPRVLSYNEQFF. CDR3 DNA sequence: TGTGCCAGCAGTCCGCGGGTGCTCTCCTACAATGAGCAGTTCTTC.

The V gene is TRBV6-6, the J gene TRBJ2-7; no definite D call. The CDR3 consists of 15 residues. Trimming stripped 1 base from V and 3 bases from J, with 13 bases between. Per the germline V gene, CDR1 is MNHNY and CDR2 is SVGAGI (reference sequence). The CDR3 region has the DNA TGTGCCAGCAGTTACTGGAGCTCCGGATACTACGAGCAGTACTTC. It is translated as CASSYWSSGYYEQYF.